The 27 T cell receptor beta chains in this list originate from one sample, sequenced in a study of PD-1 blockade in mismatch repair-deficient tumors. Some clones are missing from TCRdb's copy, which holds only in-frame ones; the method was immunoSEQ multiplex PCR. The sample carries tens of thousands of clones, 84% recorded once. The sequencing here drew on PBMCs, taken before pembrolizumab treatment. These receptors all stem from an adult with mismatch repair-deficient cancer.

The chain recombines TRBV27 with TRBJ2-7; possible D gene TRBD1, 5 bases. Looked up from germline, CDR1 is MNHEY and CDR2 is SMNVEV (reference sequence). This CDR3 has 13 residues. V was cut by 6 bases and J by 3 bases, with 12 bases left in between. CDR3 bases: TGTGCCAGCAGCAAGAAAGACAGCTACGAGCAGTACTTC. Translating it yields CASSKKDSYEQYF.

The chain combines TRBV7-2 with TRBJ2-3, with D possibly being TRBD1 (6 bases). Germline V CDR1 and CDR2: SGHTA, FQGNSA. The CDR3 has 11 residues. Trimming cost V 5 bases and J 14 bases, with 14 bases left between them. CDR3 in amino acids: CASSQTGNRYF. The CDR3 DNA sequence: TGTGCCAGCAGCCAGACAGGAAATAGGTATTTT. Drawing the rest from reference TRBV7-2 and TRBJ2-3, the complete variable domain is GAGVSQSPSNKVTEKGKDVELRCDPISGHTALYWYRQSLGQGLEFLIYFQGNSAPDKSGLPSDRFSAERTGGSVSTLTIQRTQQEDSAVYLCASSQTGNRYFGPGTRLTVL.

The J gene is TRBJ2-3, the V gene TRBV28; TRBD2 aligns across 11 bases. Losses at the gene ends were 5 bases for V and 2 bases for J; bases not matched to a gene: 9. Germline-derived CDR1 and CDR2 are MDHEN and SYDVKM. The CDR3 consists of 17 residues. The CDR3 here is CASSVPLAGVLTDTQYF. Written as DNA, the CDR3 is TGTGCCAGCAGTGTGCCACTAGCGGGAGTCCTCACAGATACGCAGTATTTT. The full variable domain, its missing parts supplied by reference TRBV28 and TRBJ2-3, is DVKVTQSSRYLVKRTGEKVFLECVQDMDHENMFWYRQDPGLGLRLIYFSYDVKMKEKGDIPEGYSVSREKKERFSLILESASTNQTSMYLCASSVPLAGVLTDTQYFGPGTRLTVL.

The chain has TRBV30 and TRBJ2-3, with 7 bases lining up with TRBD2. Per the germline V gene, CDR1 is GTSNPN and CDR2 is SVGIG (reference sequence). Losses at the gene ends were 0 bases for V and 8 bases for J; bases not matched to a gene: 11. The CDR3 length is 15 residues. The CDR3 reads CAWSVPGLSTSTQYF. DNA for the CDR3: TGTGCCTGGAGTGTACCGGGACTAAGCACAAGTACGCAGTATTTT. The full variable domain, in which reference TRBV30 and TRBJ2-3 provide the parts outside the CDR3, is SQTIHQWPATLVQPVGSPLSLECTVEGTSNPNLYWYRQAAGRGLQLLFYSVGIGQISSEVPQNLSASRPQDRQFILSSKKLLLSDSGFYLCAWSVPGLSTSTQYFGPGTRLTVL.

The gene calls are TRBV30 and TRBJ1-5; TRBD1 is a possible D gene (5 bases). V gave up 0 bases and J gave up 4 bases, with 7 bases separating them. The germline V gene encodes CDR1 GTSNPN and CDR2 SVGIG (reference sequence). The CDR3 runs to 13 residues. CDR3 bases: TGTGCCTGGAGTGTGGCAGGGAATCAGCCCCAGCATTTT. It is translated as CAWSVAGNQPQHF.

The chain links TRBV5-4 to TRBJ1-1, with D uncertain. Germline lookup yields CDR1 SGHNT and CDR2 YYREEE (reference sequence). The CDR3 extends over 15 amino acids. With 2 bases removed from V and 0 bases from J, the gap between germline ends came to 11 bases. The CDR3 nucleotides read TGTGCCAGCAGCTTACACACATCTTTGAACACTGAAGCTTTCTTT. It specifies CASSLHTSLNTEAFF.

This chain connects TRBV7-3 to TRBJ2-6; D unresolved. V was shortened by 4 bases and J by 0 bases, with 4 bases between the two germline ends. The CDR3 consists of 14 residues. CDR1 is SGHTA, CDR2 FQGTGA, per germline. The CDR3 DNA reads TGTGCCAGCAGCTATTACTCTGGGGCCAACGTCCTGACTTTC. This codes for CASSYYSGANVLTF.

The chain uses TRBV27 and TRBJ1-2, with D uncertain. V shed 7 bases and J shed 1 base, with 16 bases lying between them. CDR1 and CDR2 from the germline V gene are MNHEY and SMNVEV (reference sequence). The CDR3 totals 15 residues. Here the CDR3 reads CASTTYWAGNYGYTF. DNA of the CDR3: TGTGCCAGCACCACTTACTGGGCCGGTAACTATGGCTACACCTTC.

This clone was seen a handful of times. This sequence joins TRBV5-1 and TRBJ2-5, with 7 positions matching TRBD1. Germline loops: CDR1 SGHRS, CDR2 YFSETQ. This CDR3 spans 15 amino acids. V shed 0 bases and J 4 bases; nucleotides not matched to a gene: 6. CDR3: CASSLGTGDGETQYF. The CDR3 DNA sequence: TGCGCCAGCAGCTTGGGTACAGGGGATGGAGAGACCCAGTACTTC.

V is TRBV28 and J is TRBJ2-5, with 8 bases fitting TRBD2. The CDR3 spans 17 residues. Germline trimming cut 2 bases from V and 10 bases from J; bases unmatched to any gene: 18. CDR1 is MDHEN, CDR2 SYDVKM, per germline. CDR3 DNA: TGTGCCAGCAGTTTAGAGGGCGGGACTAGACCGGGAGTGGTCCAGTACTTC. Protein product: CASSLEGGTRPGVVQYF.

The chain links TRBV28 to TRBJ1-1, with D tentatively TRBD1 (5 bases). The CDR3 contains 16 residues. Per germline, CDR1 MDHEN and CDR2 SYDVKM. Trimming removed 3 bases from V and 4 bases from J, with 18 bases in between. The CDR3 reads CASSFYGPSRGTEAFF. The CDR3 coding sequence is TGTGCCAGCAGTTTTTACGGGCCTTCAAGGGGCACTGAAGCTTTCTTT.

Regarding this clone: A junction end diverges from the germline sequence, so it may reflect a read error. The chain couples TRBV28 to TRBJ2-7; D is ambiguous. CDR3 length: 13 amino acids. Germline CDR1 MDHEN, CDR2 SYDVKM. In DNA form, the CDR3 reads TGTGCCAGCAGTGCCTCCCTCGCACAGTATTGGAACTTC. The encoded protein is CASSASLAQYWNF.

This chain uses TRBV5-1 with TRBJ2-5; tentative D call: TRBD1 (6 bases). The CDR3 runs 15 residues. Trimming took 1 base from V and 2 from J, leaving 12 bases between them. From germline, CDR1 is SGHRS and CDR2 YFSETQ. The CDR3 reads CASSLYGTPQETQYF. Written as DNA, the CDR3 is TGCGCCAGCAGCTTGTATGGGACACCACAAGAGACCCAGTACTTC.

The chain employs TRBV27 and TRBJ1-2; D is perhaps TRBD1 (6 bases). Per the germline V gene, CDR1 is MNHEY and CDR2 is SMNVEV (reference sequence). V dropped 3 bases and J dropped 3 bases, with 14 bases sitting between them. The CDR3 sequence is 15 residues long. DNA for the CDR3: TGTGCCAGCAGTTTCCTCGGCAGGGGCCACTATGGCTACACCTTC. Translated, it gives CASSFLGRGHYGYTF.

This clone occurred once. The chain couples TRBV4-2 to TRBJ1-5; TRBD1 matches 7 bases. The J segment lost 7 bases and the V segment lost 4 bases, leaving 10 bases of the junction unmatched. There are 15 residues in the CDR3. Germline values: CDR1 LGHNA, CDR2 YNFKEQ. The CDR3 DNA reads as TGTGCCAGCAGCCCGGAACTACAGGGGATGCAGCCCCAGCATTTT. This sequence encodes CASSPELQGMQPQHF.

This chain links TRBV28 with TRBJ2-7; D may be TRBD1 (6 bases). Trimming pared 7 bases from V and 7 bases from J, leaving 23 bases between. Germline CDR1 reads MDHEN; CDR2 reads SYDVKM. The CDR3 is made up of 15 amino acids. The CDR3 loop is CASTNLGGPRGEQYF. As DNA, the CDR3 is TGTGCCAGCACTAACCTCGGAGGTCCGAGGGGGGAGCAGTACTTC.

The chain is built from TRBV5-1 and TRBJ2-1, with 10 bases aligning to TRBD2. CDR1 and CDR2 from the germline V gene are SGHRS and YFSETQ. The CDR3 is 17 residues long. V gave up 1 base and J gave up 3 bases; unmatched junction bases: 7. The CDR3 nucleotides are TGCGCCAGCAGCTTGAGGGGAACTAGCGGGGACTACAATGAGCAGTTCTTC. Translated, it gives CASSLRGTSGDYNEQFF.

The chain uses TRBV28 and TRBJ1-5, with TRBD1 identical over 7 bases. This CDR3 has 17 amino acids. The J segment lost 0 bases and the V segment lost 5 bases, leaving 10 bases of the junction unmatched. Germline CDR1 and CDR2: MDHEN and SYDVKM. The CDR3 loop reads CASSRDSFSYSNQPQHF. CDR3 in DNA: TGTGCCAGCAGTAGGGACAGCTTCTCTTATAGCAATCAGCCCCAGCATTTT.

This chain connects TRBV2 to TRBJ2-1; D perhaps matches TRBD2 (5 bases). Between the trimmed V and J ends, which lost 7 bases and 6 bases, there was a span of 10 bases. Looked up from germline, CDR1 is SNHLY and CDR2 is FYNNEI. The CDR3 sequence is 12 residues long. The CDR3 DNA follows: TGTGCCAGCAACAGCGGCTTCAATGAGCAGTTCTTC. Amino acid sequence: CASNSGFNEQFF.

V gene TRBV20-1 combines with J gene TRBJ2-7; D unresolved. Per germline, CDR1 DFQATT and CDR2 SNEGSKA (reference sequence). The CDR3 contains 11 residues. With 0 bases removed from V and 7 bases from J, the gap between germline ends came to 7 bases. CDR3 nucleotides: TGCAGTGCTAGAGATCTCCCTGAGCAGTACTTC. Translating it yields CSARDLPEQYF.

The chain carries TRBV6-4 and TRBJ2-7; TRBD2 agrees at 10 bases. Germline CDR1 is MRHNA and CDR2 is SNTAGT. With 3 bases clipped from V and 3 bases from J, the junction kept 14 bases outside the gene matches. The CDR3 runs to 18 residues. CDR3 protein: CASSEAVEREGSLYEQYF. The DNA for the CDR3 is TGTGCCAGCAGTGAGGCGGTGGAGCGGGAGGGTTCACTCTACGAGCAGTACTTC.

The chain uses TRBV29-1 and TRBJ2-7; the D gene is possibly TRBD2 (5 bases). Trimming cost V 3 bases and J 6 bases, with 12 bases left between them. In germline, CDR1 is SQVTM, CDR2 ANQGSEA. The CDR3 runs to 12 residues. CDR3 sequence: CSVDPGVGEQYF. As DNA, the CDR3 is TGCAGCGTTGATCCCGGGGTAGGCGAGCAGTACTTC.

This clone is judged medium-sized. The rearrangement joins TRBV6-5 to TRBJ1-3, with D possibly being TRBD1 (5 bases). Germline CDR1 is MNHEY and CDR2 is SVGAGI. V dropped 5 bases and J dropped 4 bases, with 9 bases sitting between them. The CDR3 is 13 amino acids. The DNA for the CDR3 is TGTGCCAGCAGTCAACGACAGGGAAACACCATATATTTT. Protein: CASSQRQGNTIYF.

This chain uses TRBV11-2 with TRBJ2-2; 10 bases are shared with TRBD2. J was trimmed by 3 bases and V by 1 base; bases with no gene match: 2. Germline V gene lookup returns CDR1 SGHAT and CDR2 FQNNGV. The CDR3 totals 16 residues. The CDR3 coding sequence is TGTGCCAGCAGCTTAGCAGCGGGAGGGTACACCGGGGAGCTGTTTTTT. This gives the protein CASSLAAGGYTGELFF.

This rearrangement joins TRBV6-5 to TRBJ2-3; TRBD2 matches 12 bases. CDR3 size: 15 residues. The germline gives CDR1 MNHEY, CDR2 SVGAGI. The J segment lost 5 bases and the V segment lost 7 bases, leaving 7 bases of the junction unmatched. CDR3 region: CASKPSGRGGDTQYF. For the CDR3, the DNA is TGTGCCAGCAAACCTAGCGGGAGGGGGGGAGATACGCAGTATTTT.

V gene TRBV18 combines with J gene TRBJ2-5, with 7 bases fitting TRBD2. CDR1 is KGHSH, CDR2 LQKENI, per germline. V lost 6 bases to trimming and J lost 1 base; unmatched junction nucleotides: 8. The CDR3 is made up of 15 amino acids. CDR3 nucleotides: TGTGCCAGCTCCCCCGCTAGCGGCTTCCAAGAGACCCAGTACTTC. Its translation: CASSPASGFQETQYF. The full variable domain, its missing parts supplied by reference TRBV18 and TRBJ2-5, is NAGVMQNPRHLVRRRGQEARLRCSPMKGHSHVYWYRQLPEEGLKFMVYLQKENIIDESGMPKERFSAEFPKEGPSILRIQQVVRGDSAAYFCASSPASGFQETQYFGPGTRLLVL.

The chain is built from TRBV30 and TRBJ2-5; TRBD2 matches 8 bases. This CDR3 comprises 17 residues. CDR1 GTSNPN and CDR2 SVGIG come from the germline V gene (reference sequence). Germline trimming cut 0 bases from V and 3 bases from J; bases unmatched to any gene: 12. The chain's CDR3 is CAWSVRRAGGFEETQYF. The CDR3 nucleotides read TGTGCCTGGAGTGTAAGGCGGGCGGGAGGTTTCGAAGAGACCCAGTACTTC.